This TCR beta chain originates from a study of response to subunit inactivated influenza vaccine. Many counts were recorded for this clonotype. The antigen remains unidentified. V lost 5 bases, J lost 4 bases, and 1 base stayed unmatched. CDR1 is SQVTM, CDR2 ANQGSEA, per germline. CDR3 length equals 11 residues. Overall study findings and caveats: Authors suggested seasonal influenza vaccinations each recruit few new T cells.

TCRdb redid the calling of the RT-PCR reads with MiXCR, one entry per CDR3 protein. The table includes around 530,000 distinct CDR3 sequences, about 15% detected once. This sequence originates from a man in his fifties or sixties who received an inactivated influenza vaccine. Source: CD4+ T cells sorted from PBMCs, taken roughly 24 months after vaccination. The chain couples TRBV29-1 to TRBJ2-5; 7 bases match TRBD2. CDR3 in amino acids: CSVSSGETQYF. CDR3 in DNA: TGCAGCGTTTCTAGCGGAGAGACCCAGTACTTC.